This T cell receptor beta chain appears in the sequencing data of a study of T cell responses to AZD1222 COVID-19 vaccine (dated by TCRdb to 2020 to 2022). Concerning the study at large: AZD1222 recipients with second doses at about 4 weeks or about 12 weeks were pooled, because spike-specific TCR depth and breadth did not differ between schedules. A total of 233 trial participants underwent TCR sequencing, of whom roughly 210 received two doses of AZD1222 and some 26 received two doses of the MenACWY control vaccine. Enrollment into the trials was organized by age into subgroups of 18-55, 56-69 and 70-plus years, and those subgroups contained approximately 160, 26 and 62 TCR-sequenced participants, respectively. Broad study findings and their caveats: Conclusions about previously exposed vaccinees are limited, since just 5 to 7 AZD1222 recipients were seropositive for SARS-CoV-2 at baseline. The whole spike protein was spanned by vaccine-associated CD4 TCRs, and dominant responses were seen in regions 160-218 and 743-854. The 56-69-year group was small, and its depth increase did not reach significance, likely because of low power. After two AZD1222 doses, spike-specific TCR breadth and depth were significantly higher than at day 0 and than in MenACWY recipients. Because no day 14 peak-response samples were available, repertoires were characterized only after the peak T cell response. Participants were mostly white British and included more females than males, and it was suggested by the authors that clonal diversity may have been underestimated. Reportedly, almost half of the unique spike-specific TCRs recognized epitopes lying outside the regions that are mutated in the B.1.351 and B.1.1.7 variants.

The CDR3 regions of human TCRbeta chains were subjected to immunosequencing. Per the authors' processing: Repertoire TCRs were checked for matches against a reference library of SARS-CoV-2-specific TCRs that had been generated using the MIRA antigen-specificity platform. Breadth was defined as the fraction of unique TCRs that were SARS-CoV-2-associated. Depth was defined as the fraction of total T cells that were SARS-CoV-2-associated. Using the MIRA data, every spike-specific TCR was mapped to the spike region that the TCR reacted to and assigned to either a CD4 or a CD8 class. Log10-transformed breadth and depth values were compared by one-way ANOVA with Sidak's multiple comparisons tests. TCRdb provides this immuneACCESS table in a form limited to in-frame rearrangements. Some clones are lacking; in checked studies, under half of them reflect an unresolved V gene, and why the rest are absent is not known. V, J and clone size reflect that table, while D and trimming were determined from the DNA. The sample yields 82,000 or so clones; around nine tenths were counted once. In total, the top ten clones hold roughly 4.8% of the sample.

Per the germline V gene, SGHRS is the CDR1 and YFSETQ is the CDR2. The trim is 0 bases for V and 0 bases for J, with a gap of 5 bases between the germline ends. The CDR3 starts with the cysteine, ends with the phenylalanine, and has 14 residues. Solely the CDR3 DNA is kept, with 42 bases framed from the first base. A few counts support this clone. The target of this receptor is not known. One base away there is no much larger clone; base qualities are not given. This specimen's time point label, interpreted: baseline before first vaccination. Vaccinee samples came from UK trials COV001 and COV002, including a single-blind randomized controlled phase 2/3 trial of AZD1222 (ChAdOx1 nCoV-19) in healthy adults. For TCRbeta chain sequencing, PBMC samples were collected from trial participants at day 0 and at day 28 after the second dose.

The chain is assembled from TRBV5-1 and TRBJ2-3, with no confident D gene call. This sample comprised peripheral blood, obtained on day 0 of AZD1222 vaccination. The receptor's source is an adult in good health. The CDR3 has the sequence CASSLALSTDTQYF. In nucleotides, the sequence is TGCGCCAGCAGCTTGGCCCTTAGCACAGATACGCAGTATTTT.